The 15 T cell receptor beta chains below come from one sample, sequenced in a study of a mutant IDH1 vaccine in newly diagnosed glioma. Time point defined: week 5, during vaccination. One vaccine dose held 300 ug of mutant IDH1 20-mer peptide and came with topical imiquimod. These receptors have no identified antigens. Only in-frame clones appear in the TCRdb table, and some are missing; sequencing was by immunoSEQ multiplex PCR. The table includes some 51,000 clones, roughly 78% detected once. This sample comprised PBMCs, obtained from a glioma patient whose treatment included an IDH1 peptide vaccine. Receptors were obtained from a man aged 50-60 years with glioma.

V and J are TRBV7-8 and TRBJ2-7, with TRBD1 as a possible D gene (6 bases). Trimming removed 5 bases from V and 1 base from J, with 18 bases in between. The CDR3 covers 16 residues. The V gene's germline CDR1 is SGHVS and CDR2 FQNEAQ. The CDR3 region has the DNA TGTGCCAGCAGCGCCCGTCCGGGACATTCATCCTACGAGCAGTACTTC. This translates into CASSARPGHSSYEQYF.

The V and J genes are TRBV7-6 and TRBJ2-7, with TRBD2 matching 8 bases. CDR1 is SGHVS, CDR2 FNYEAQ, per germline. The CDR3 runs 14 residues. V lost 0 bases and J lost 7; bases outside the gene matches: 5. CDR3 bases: TGTGCCAGCAGCTTAGCCCCCTCGGGGGGGGAGCAGTACTTC. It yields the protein CASSLAPSGGEQYF.

This chain's CDR3 is CASSYLGQGWGYTF. CDR3 DNA: TGTGCCAGCAGTTACCTCGGACAGGGATGGGGCTACACCTTC. The gene calls are TRBV6-5 and TRBJ1-2; 8 nucleotides align to TRBD1. The CDR3 is 14 residues long. The germline gives CDR1 MNHEY, CDR2 SVGAGI. V gave up 2 bases and J gave up 8 bases; unmatched junction bases: 7.

This CDR3 reads CASSPTGGYEQYF. DNA of the CDR3: TGTGCCAGTTCACCGACAGGGGGCTACGAGCAGTACTTC. This chain connects TRBV19 to TRBJ2-7; 9 bases are a match to TRBD1. Trimming at V came to 8 bases and at J to 3 bases, leaving 5 bases not matched to a gene. Germline lookup yields CDR1 LNHDA and CDR2 SQIVND (reference sequence). CDR3 length: 13 residues.

The chain's CDR3 is CASSSRTAMNTEAFF. DNA for the CDR3: TGTGCCAGCAGCTCCCGGACAGCGATGAACACTGAAGCTTTCTTT. The rearrangement joins TRBV14 to TRBJ1-1; TRBD1 is a possible D gene (6 bases). The CDR3 is made up of 15 amino acids. V dropped 5 bases and J dropped 0 bases, with 13 bases sitting between them. Germline assignment: CDR1 SGHDN and CDR2 FVKESK.

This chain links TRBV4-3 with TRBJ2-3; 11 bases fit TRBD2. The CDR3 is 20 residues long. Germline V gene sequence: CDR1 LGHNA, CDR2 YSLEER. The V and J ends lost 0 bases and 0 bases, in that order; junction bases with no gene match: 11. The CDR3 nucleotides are TGCGCCAGCAGCCAAGAGGCTAGCGGGGGGAACCTGTGGAGCACAGATACGCAGTATTTT. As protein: CASSQEASGGNLWSTDTQYF.

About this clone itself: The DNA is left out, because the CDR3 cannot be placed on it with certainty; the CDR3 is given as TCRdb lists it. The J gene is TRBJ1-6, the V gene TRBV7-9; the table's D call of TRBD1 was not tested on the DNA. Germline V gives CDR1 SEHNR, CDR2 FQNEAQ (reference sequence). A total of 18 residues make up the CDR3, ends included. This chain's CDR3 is CASSLVFGPGTYNSPLHF.

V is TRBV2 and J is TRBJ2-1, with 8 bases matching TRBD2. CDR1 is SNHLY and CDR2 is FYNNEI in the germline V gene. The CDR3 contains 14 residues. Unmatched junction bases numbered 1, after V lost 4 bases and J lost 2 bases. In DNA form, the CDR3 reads TGTGCCAGCAGTGGTAGCGGGGCCTACAATGAGCAGTTCTTC. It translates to CASSGSGAYNEQFF.

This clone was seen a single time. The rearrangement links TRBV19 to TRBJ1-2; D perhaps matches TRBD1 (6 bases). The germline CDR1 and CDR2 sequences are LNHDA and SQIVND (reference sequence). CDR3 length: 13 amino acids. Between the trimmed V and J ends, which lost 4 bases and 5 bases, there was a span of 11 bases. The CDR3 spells CASSTLTGYGYTF. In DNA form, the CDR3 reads TGTGCCAGTAGTACCCTGACAGGATATGGCTACACCTTC.

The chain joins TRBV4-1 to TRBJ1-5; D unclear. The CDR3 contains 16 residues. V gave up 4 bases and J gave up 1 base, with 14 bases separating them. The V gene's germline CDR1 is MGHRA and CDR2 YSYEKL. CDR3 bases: TGCGCCAGCAGCCTACAGCCAAGCCCAAGCAATCAGCCCCAGCATTTT. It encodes CASSLQPSPSNQPQHF.

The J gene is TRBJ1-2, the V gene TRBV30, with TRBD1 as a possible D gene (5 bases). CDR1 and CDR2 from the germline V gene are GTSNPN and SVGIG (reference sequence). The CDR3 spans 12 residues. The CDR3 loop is CGAGRGRYGYTF. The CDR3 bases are TGTGGCGCAGGGCGGGGCCGCTATGGCTACACCTTC. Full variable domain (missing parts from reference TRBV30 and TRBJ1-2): SQTIHQWPATLVQPVGSPLSLECTVEGTSNPNLYWYRQAAGRGLQLLFYSVGIGQISSEVPQNLSASRPQDRQFILSSKKLLLSDSGFYLCGAGRGRYGYTFGSGTRLTVV.

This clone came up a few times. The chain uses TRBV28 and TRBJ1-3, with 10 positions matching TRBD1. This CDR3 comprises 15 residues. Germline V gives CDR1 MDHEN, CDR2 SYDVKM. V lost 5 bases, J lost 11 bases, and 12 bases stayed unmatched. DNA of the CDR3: TGTGCCAGCAGTGGAGGGGACAGGGGTATAGGGGCCATATATTTT. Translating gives CASSGGDRGIGAIYF.

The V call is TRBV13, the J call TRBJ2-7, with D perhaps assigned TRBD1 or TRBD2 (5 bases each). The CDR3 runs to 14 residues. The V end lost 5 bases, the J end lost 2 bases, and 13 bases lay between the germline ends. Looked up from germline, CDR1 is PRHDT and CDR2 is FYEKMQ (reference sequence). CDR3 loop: CASSLRDGTYEQYF. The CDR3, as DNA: TGTGCCAGCAGCCTACGGGACGGTACCTACGAGCAGTACTTC.

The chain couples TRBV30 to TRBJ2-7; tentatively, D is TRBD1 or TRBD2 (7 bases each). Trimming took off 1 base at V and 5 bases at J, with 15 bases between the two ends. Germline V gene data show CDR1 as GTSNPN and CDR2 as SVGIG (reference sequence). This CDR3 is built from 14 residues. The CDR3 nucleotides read TGTGCCTGGAGTGACCCAGGGGGGGGGAACGAGCAGTACTTC. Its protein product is CAWSDPGGGNEQYF.

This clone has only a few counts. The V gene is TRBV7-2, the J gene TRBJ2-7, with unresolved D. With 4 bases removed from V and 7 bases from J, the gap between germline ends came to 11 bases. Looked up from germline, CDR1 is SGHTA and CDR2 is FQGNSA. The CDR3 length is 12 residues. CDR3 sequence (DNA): TGTGCCAGCAGCTCGACACGCTGGGAGCAGTACTTC. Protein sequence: CASSSTRWEQYF.